There are many counts of the clone carrying this TCR beta chain. Combining a sample-barcoded 5' primer with a J-beta primer mix, a second PCR ran for about 7 to 11 cycles. Each cDNA molecule, via a template-switch adaptor with 12 random nucleotides, was tagged. Per sample, CDR3-containing paired-end reads numbered at least 2.5 million. TCRdb ran MiXCR on the 5' RACE reads and lists one entry per CDR3 protein. The sample has 700,000 or so distinct CDR3 sequences; 40% to 50% are singletons. This sample is part of a study of blood T cells in healthy people across ages. Across the study: Template switching picked up about one barcoded beta molecule for each two T cells.

Sample donors were healthy Caucasian individuals that came from Russia, aged roughly 6 to 95. This receptor was identified in a man at least 80 years old in good health. Material for sequencing was blood.

The CDR3, as DNA: TGTGCCATCAGTGAGGGCTCTGGGGCCAACGTCCTGACTTTC. Translating gives CAISEGSGANVLTF. This chain connects TRBV10-3 to TRBJ2-6, with D hard to call. Germline-derived CDR1 and CDR2 are ENHRY and SYGVKD. The V end lost 2 bases, the J end lost 0 bases, and 2 bases lay between the germline ends. This CDR3 region has 14 residues.